The T cell receptor beta chain described here comes from a study of OX40 agonist ivuxolimab in advanced cancers. The study in broad terms: Ivuxolimab, which targeted the costimulatory receptor OX40 (CD134), was an agonistic, fully human IgG2 monoclonal antibody. Intravenous ivuxolimab was administered to patients every 2 weeks at six dose levels: 0.01, 0.1, 0.3, 1.5, 3 and 10 mg/kg. Of the approximately 54 dose-escalation patients, hepatocellular carcinoma was present in about 20, melanoma in roughly 15, renal cell carcinoma in 9 and head and neck cancer in 9. A male proportion of nearly 85% and a mean age of 60 years, ranging from roughly 23 to 85, were recorded for the dose-escalation cohort. Patients were allowed to have had prior anti-PD-1, anti-PD-L1 or anti-CTLA-4 therapy, and approximately 40% of the dose-escalation patients had been treated with checkpoint inhibitors. Partial responses occurred in three dose-escalation patients: two with cutaneous melanoma and one with hepatocellular carcinoma. Peripheral TCRbeta sequencing aimed to test whether ivuxolimab altered TCR sequence diversity and caused clonal T-cell expansion. The paper covers the monotherapy dose-escalation part of the phase I ivuxolimab trial, which included N of about 56 patients. The paper as a whole reports these results and caveats: In partial responders in the 0.1-3.0 mg/kg groups, normalized peripheral clonal expansion was found to be among the lowest, especially among CD8+ T cells. The antigen specificity of the clonally expanded peripheral T cells was not determined. On average, CD8+ T cells showed more expanded clones than CD4+ T cells after ivuxolimab. At doses of 0.1 to 3.0 mg/kg, clonal expansion of both CD4+ and CD8+ blood T cells was observed from baseline to week 6. Low levels of normalized T-cell clonal expansion were also seen in some patients who did not respond.

The trial excluded patients who had a history of autoimmune disease or who were on systemic immunosuppression. Peripheral blood for TCR sequencing was collected from all dose cohorts at baseline, on cycle 4 day 1, and on cycle 7 day 1. Samples came from an open-label, multicenter, first-in-human phase I dose-escalation trial of ivuxolimab. The trial enrolled adults with locally advanced or metastatic head and neck squamous cell, hepatocellular, melanoma or renal cell carcinoma. Before TCR sequencing, CD4+ T cells and CD8+ T cells from peripheral blood were sorted into separate populations. The CDR1 and CDR2 encoded by the germline V gene are SGDLS and YYNGEE. V is cut back by 3 bases and J by 5 bases, with 8 bases in the junction unmatched. From the cysteine through the phenylalanine, the CDR3 covers 16 amino acids. The CDR3 DNA has 48 bases and is translated from base 1. As regards this clone: It lacks a known antigen. Per-base quality was not reported, and no clone a single base away is much larger than it.

Genomic DNA was isolated from the sorted cells so that the TCRbeta CDR3 region could be sequenced. The immunoSEQ Assay was used for sequencing of TCRbeta CDR3 regions. TCRdb stores this immuneACCESS table with in-frame sequences only. Part of the clones is absent; in the studies checked, under half of the shortfall reflects unresolved V genes, and no reason is known for the rest. This sample is represented by tens of thousands of clones; nearly 90% of them were singletons. Approximately 35% of the sample is in the top ten clones. The sequenced sample was CD4+ or CD8+ T cells sorted from blood, obtained in a trial of the OX40 agonist ivuxolimab. The receptor was isolated from an adult with an advanced solid tumor such as melanoma, head and neck, liver or kidney cancer. The rearrangement joined TRBV9 to TRBJ2-5; TRBD2 lines up with 12 middle nucleotides. The bases read TGTGCCAGCAGCGAAAGACTAGCGGGAGAACTCGAGACCCAGTACTTC. It translates to CASSERLAGELETQYF.